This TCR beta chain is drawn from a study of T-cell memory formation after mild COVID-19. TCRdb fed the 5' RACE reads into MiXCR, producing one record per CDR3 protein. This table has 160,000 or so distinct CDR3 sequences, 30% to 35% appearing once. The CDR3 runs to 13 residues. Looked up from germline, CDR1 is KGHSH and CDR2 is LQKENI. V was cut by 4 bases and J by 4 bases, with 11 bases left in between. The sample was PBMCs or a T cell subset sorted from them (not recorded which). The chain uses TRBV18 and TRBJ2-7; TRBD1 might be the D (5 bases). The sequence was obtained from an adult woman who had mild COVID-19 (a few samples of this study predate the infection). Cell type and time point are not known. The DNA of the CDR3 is TGTGCCAGCTCACTGTGGTCAGGGTACGAGCAGTACTTC. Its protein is CASSLWSGYEQYF.